Listed here are 6 T cell receptor beta chains from one sample, sequenced in a study of blood T cell repertoires in COVID-19. The repertoire was sequenced with immunoSEQ multiplex PCR; TCRdb's copy has only in-frame clones and lacks some. Altogether over 600,000 clones are present, 75% to 90% being singletons, with the ten largest covering 0.2% to 0.3%. The sequenced material came from peripheral blood. Source of these receptors: a woman aged 18-29 years with acute or convalescent COVID-19.

The rearrangement links TRBV10-2 to TRBJ1-2, with D uncertain. The ends were cut back, 5 bases at V and 4 bases at J, with 11 bases in the middle. The germline CDR1 and CDR2 sequences are WSHSY and SAAADI. The length of the CDR3 is 13 residues. CDR3 in DNA: TGCGCCAGCAGTTCGGGATCTTTCTATGGCTACACCTTC. It encodes CASSSGSFYGYTF.

A single count supports this clone. The V and J genes are TRBV7-6 and TRBJ1-6; 8 positions agree with TRBD1. Germline V lookup: CDR1 SGHVS, CDR2 FNYEAQ. V shed 2 bases and J 7 bases; nucleotides not matched to a gene: 7. The CDR3 runs 16 residues. CDR3 in amino acids: CASSLSTGTGNSPLHF. DNA of the CDR3: TGTGCCAGCAGCTTAAGTACCGGGACAGGCAATTCACCCCTCCACTTT.

This chain links TRBV27 with TRBJ1-1, with D unclear. Looked up from germline, CDR1 is MNHEY and CDR2 is SMNVEV (reference sequence). The CDR3 sequence is 14 residues long. The ends were cut back, 0 bases at V and 5 bases at J, with 10 bases in the middle. CDR3 coding DNA: TGTGCCAGCAGTTTATCGGCCGCGGCGACTGAAGCTTTCTTT. As protein: CASSLSAAATEAFF.

The gene calls are TRBV5-1 and TRBJ1-5; TRBD1 might be the D (5 bases). V lost 4 bases and J 5 bases, leaving 13 bases between the germline ends. Germline-derived CDR1 and CDR2 are SGHRS and YFSETQ. The CDR3 contains 14 residues. CDR3 sequence: CASSPGEGYQPQHF. The CDR3, as DNA: TGCGCCAGCAGCCCGGGAGAGGGGTATCAGCCCCAGCATTTT.

This sequence joins TRBV5-1 and TRBJ1-2; D gene uncertain. This CDR3 has 15 amino acids. V was clipped by 1 base and J by 0 bases, with 10 bases between them. CDR1 is SGHRS and CDR2 is YFSETQ in the germline V gene. Here the CDR3 DNA reads TGCGCCAGCAGCTTGTATGTCGGGTCTAACTATGGCTACACCTTC. Its protein product is CASSLYVGSNYGYTF.

The CDR3 DNA follows: TGTGCCAGCAGCTGGACCACAGGGCTCGGGGAGCTGTTTTTT. It codes for CASSWTTGLGELFF. The chain is built from TRBV7-2 and TRBJ2-2; D might be TRBD1 (6 bases). The CDR3 totals 14 residues. Looked up from germline, CDR1 is SGHTA and CDR2 is FQGNSA. Between the trimmed V and J ends, which lost 4 bases and 7 bases, there was a span of 13 bases.